One and the same sample provided the 32 T cell receptor beta chains below, sequenced in a study of T-cell reconstitution after alpha-beta-depleted transplantation in children. The authors prepared the TCRbeta library with unique molecular identifiers. TCRdb processed the PCR reads anew with MiXCR; each CDR3 protein has one entry. The repertoire has around 25,000 distinct CDR3 sequences, 18% of them found once; the top ten carry roughly 37%. The sample consisted of PBMCs, mostly from graft donor cells, taken 60 days after TCRalphabeta/CD19-depleted stem cell transplant. The receptor source for this set is a male patient between 2 and 10 years old who had a stem cell transplant for acute lymphoblastic leukemia, so the T cells may come from the graft donor.

This clonotype is medium-sized. The chain employs TRBV4-2 and TRBJ1-2; D is undetermined. The CDR3 loop spans 15 amino acids. Germline lookup yields CDR1 LGHNA and CDR2 YNFKEQ. V lost 1 base and J lost 6, with 15 bases in between. CDR3 in amino acids: CASSQGVIAVNGYTF. The CDR3 nucleotides are TGTGCCAGCAGCCAAGGGGTGATAGCGGTAAATGGCTACACCTTC.

This chain joins TRBV10-3 and TRBJ2-7; D possibly matches TRBD1 or TRBD2 (5 bases each). The CDR3 contains 16 residues. Deletions cut 10 bases from V and 4 bases from J, with 26 bases between. Germline lookup yields CDR1 ENHRY and CDR2 SYGVKD. The CDR3, as DNA: TGTGCCAACGAGCCGGGACCTCACCTAGAGGAATACGAGCAGTACTTC. Protein product: CANEPGPHLEEYEQYF.

At least ten counts were recorded for this clonotype. The chain uses TRBV28 and TRBJ2-1; TRBD1 might be the D (7 bases). The CDR3 consists of 13 residues. V was clipped by 5 bases and J by 9 bases, with 14 bases between them. Germline CDR1 and CDR2: MDHEN and SYDVKM. This chain's CDR3 is CASSKTGRGEQFF. The CDR3 nucleotides are TGTGCCAGCAGTAAGACAGGGCGGGGTGAGCAGTTCTTC. Supplemented by reference TRBV28 and TRBJ2-1, the full variable domain reads DVKVTQSSRYLVKRTGEKVFLECVQDMDHENMFWYRQDPGLGLRLIYFSYDVKMKEKGDIPEGYSVSREKKERFSLILESASTNQTSMYLCASSKTGRGEQFFGPGTRLTVL.

V usage is TRBV28 and J usage is TRBJ2-7, with 7 bases aligning to TRBD2. The V gene's germline CDR1 is MDHEN and CDR2 SYDVKM. The CDR3 sequence is 15 residues long. Losses at the gene ends were 5 bases for V and 0 bases for J; bases not matched to a gene: 7. As DNA, the CDR3 is TGTGCCAGCAGTCCCTTCAGCGGGGCCTCCTACGAGCAGTACTTC. It translates to CASSPFSGASYEQYF. The full variable domain, rest sourced from reference TRBV28 and TRBJ2-7, is DVKVTQSSRYLVKRTGEKVFLECVQDMDHENMFWYRQDPGLGLRLIYFSYDVKMKEKGDIPEGYSVSREKKERFSLILESASTNQTSMYLCASSPFSGASYEQYFGPGTRLTVT.

This clonotype has a handful of counts. The CDR3 DNA reads as TGTGCCAGCGCGGGAGGGGGCAGAGGCTACACCTTC. This codes for CASAGGGRGYTF. J is TRBJ1-2 and V is TRBV6-5, with TRBD1 matching 7 bases. The V gene's germline CDR1 is MNHEY and CDR2 SVGAGI. This CDR3 is 12 amino acids long. The V segment lost 8 bases and the J segment 8 bases; nucleotides outside the gene matches: 8.

This rearrangement joins TRBV7-2 to TRBJ2-2; 10 nucleotides agree with TRBD1. This CDR3 has 16 residues. V trimming: 5 bases; J trimming: 2 bases; junction bases outside the gene matches: 5. Per the germline V gene, CDR1 is SGHTA and CDR2 is FQGNSA. CDR3 bases: TGTGCCAGCAGCGACCGGGACAGGGGAAACACCGGGGAGCTGTTTTTT. Its translation: CASSDRDRGNTGELFF.

The rearrangement joins TRBV7-8 to TRBJ1-4, with D perhaps TRBD1 (5 bases). The germline V gene has CDR1 SGHVS and CDR2 FQNEAQ. The ends were cut back, 5 bases at V and 0 bases at J, with 13 bases in the middle. The CDR3 has 16 amino acids. As DNA, the CDR3 is TGTGCCAGCAGCGCCCGGGGGGAAACAACTAATGAAAAACTGTTTTTT. Translating gives CASSARGETTNEKLFF.

The V and J genes are TRBV3-2 and TRBJ2-1; the table assigns TRBD1, which was not confirmed against the DNA. TRBV3-2 is deemed a pseudogene. The CDR3 spans 17 residues. The CDR3 here is CASSRSGGAVLYNEQFF. CDR3 DNA: TGTGCCAGCAGTCGAAGCGGGGGCGCCGTTCTCTACAATGAGCAGTTCTTC.

This clonotype has just a few counts. V is TRBV20-1 and J is TRBJ2-1, with 7 bases matching TRBD2. Trimming took 6 bases from V and 4 from J; bases not matched to a gene: 9. The CDR3 sequence is 14 residues long. The germline V gene encodes CDR1 DFQATT and CDR2 SNEGSKA (reference sequence). CDR3 sequence: CSAPPAAGYNEQFF. DNA of the CDR3: TGCAGTGCCCCTCCCGCAGCGGGGTACAATGAGCAGTTCTTC.

This clonotype was counted ten times or more. The chain has TRBV7-9 and TRBJ2-1; 7 bases are a match to TRBD2. The V segment lost 5 bases and the J segment 4 bases; nucleotides outside the gene matches: 11. Germline V gene sequence: CDR1 SEHNR, CDR2 FQNEAQ (reference sequence). The CDR3 loop spans 16 amino acids. The CDR3 region has the DNA TGTGCCAGCAGCCCACCGGGGAGGGGAATTTACAATGAGCAGTTCTTC. Translated, it gives CASSPPGRGIYNEQFF.

This clonotype was seen a few times. The CDR3: CSARDGQGRRNTIYF. In DNA form, the CDR3 reads TGCAGTGCTAGAGACGGACAGGGGAGGAGAAACACCATATATTTT. The chain is built from TRBV20-1 and TRBJ1-3, with 9 bases matching TRBD1. This CDR3 comprises 15 residues. Germline-derived CDR1 and CDR2 are DFQATT and SNEGSKA (reference sequence). Losses at the gene ends were 0 bases for V and 5 bases for J; bases not matched to a gene: 5.

This clonotype ranks as medium-sized (0.01 to 0.1%). This chain links TRBV20-1 with TRBJ2-5; D gene uncertain. This CDR3 is 13 amino acids long. Trimming stripped 6 bases from V and 0 bases from J, with 11 bases between. The germline V gene has CDR1 DFQATT and CDR2 SNEGSKA (reference sequence). The CDR3 loop reads CSAAGSDQETQYF. The CDR3 nucleotides read TGCAGTGCGGCCGGGTCTGACCAAGAGACCCAGTACTTC.

The rearrangement uses TRBV6-2 or TRBV6-3 and TRBJ2-3; TRBD1 matches 11 bases. Germline lookup yields CDR1 MNHEY and CDR2 SVGEGT. The ends lost 5 bases at V and 3 bases at J; junction bases unmatched: 4. CDR3 length equals 15 residues. This CDR3 reads CASSDGTGGTDTQYF. The CDR3 DNA reads as TGTGCCAGCAGTGACGGGACAGGGGGGACAGATACGCAGTATTTT.

Ten or more counts support this clonotype. The chain links TRBV20-1 to TRBJ2-3; no firm D call. Germline CDR1 is DFQATT and CDR2 is SNEGSKA (reference sequence). This CDR3 region has 12 residues. Trimming stripped 5 bases from V and 5 bases from J, with 11 bases between. CDR3 sequence (DNA): TGCAGTGCTCCTCCTCTGGGAGATACGCAGTATTTT. Translation gives CSAPPLGDTQYF.

This clonotype was picked up many times. The chain combines TRBV30 with TRBJ2-1; D not certain. V dropped 0 bases and J dropped 5 bases, with 5 bases sitting between them. CDR1 is GTSNPN and CDR2 is SVGIG in the germline V gene (reference sequence). The CDR3 length is 12 residues. DNA for the CDR3: TGTGCCTGGAGTGTGAGTCACAATGAGCAGTTCTTC. Translating gives CAWSVSHNEQFF.

The chain couples TRBV20-1 to TRBJ2-2; TRBD2 might be the D (6 bases). This CDR3 has 12 residues. With 4 bases removed from V and 7 bases from J, the gap between germline ends came to 10 bases. Germline V gives CDR1 DFQATT, CDR2 SNEGSKA (reference sequence). The DNA for the CDR3 is TGCAGTGCTAAGACTAGTCGCGGGGAGCTGTTTTTT. Encoded protein: CSAKTSRGELFF.

This clonotype has only a few counts. The chain recombines TRBV14 with TRBJ1-3, with D possibly being TRBD1 (5 bases). The CDR3 is 15 residues long. V shed 2 bases and J shed 0 bases, with 8 bases lying between them. Per the germline V gene, CDR1 is SGHDN and CDR2 is FVKESK. CDR3 nucleotides: TGTGCCAGCAGCCAAAGGCAGGGCTCTGGAAACACCATATATTTT. Amino acid sequence: CASSQRQGSGNTIYF.

This clonotype was detected many times. The genes are TRBV4-3 and TRBJ2-7; 8 nucleotides match TRBD2. J was trimmed by 4 bases and V by 4 bases; bases with no gene match: 9. CDR3 length: 15 amino acids. Looked up from germline, CDR1 is LGHNA and CDR2 is YSLEER. The CDR3 spells CASSRQLAADYEQYF. Here the CDR3 DNA reads TGCGCCAGCAGCCGACAACTAGCGGCTGATTACGAGCAGTACTTC.

To note about this clonotype: Since a much larger clone is just one base distant, this may be a read error. The chain joins TRBV7-7 to TRBJ2-1; the match to TRBD2 covers 10 bases. Germline-derived CDR1 and CDR2 are SSHAT and FNYEAQ (reference sequence). The CDR3 totals 15 residues. The CDR3 region has the DNA TGTTCTAGCAGCTCCGGACTAGCGGAGGCGGATGAGCAGTTCTTC. It translates to CSSSSGLAEADEQFF.

This clonotype has a handful of counts. The chain couples TRBV3-1 to TRBJ2-7, with 7 nucleotides matching TRBD2. CDR3 length: 17 residues. The V segment lost 2 bases and the J segment 2 bases; nucleotides outside the gene matches: 12. The V gene's germline CDR1 is LGHDT and CDR2 YNNKEL (reference sequence). The CDR3 DNA follows: TGTGCCAGCAGCCAATTCTACGCCGGGAGGCAGGCCTACGAGCAGTACTTC. Translation: CASSQFYAGRQAYEQYF.

This clonotype was seen just once. The chain employs TRBV7-2 and TRBJ1-2; D ambiguous. The CDR3 spans 15 residues. Per the germline V gene, CDR1 is SGHTA and CDR2 is FQGNSA. Trimming left V 1 base short and J 4 bases short, with 13 bases between. CDR3 amino acids: CASSLDAYSIYGYTF. The CDR3 nucleotides read TGTGCCAGCAGCTTAGATGCGTATTCAATCTATGGCTACACCTTC.

This rearrangement joins TRBV6-1 to TRBJ1-5; D gene ambiguous. V was clipped by 0 bases and J by 4 bases, with 7 bases between them. The CDR3 contains 14 residues. CDR1 is MNHNS and CDR2 is SASEGT in the germline V gene. This chain's CDR3 is CASSEALSNQPQHF. For the CDR3, the DNA is TGTGCCAGCAGTGAAGCGTTGAGTAATCAGCCCCAGCATTTT.

The chain is built from TRBV25-1 and TRBJ1-5; D gene ambiguous. The germline CDR1 and CDR2 sequences are MGHDK and SYGVNS. This CDR3 contains 13 residues. Deletions cut 6 bases from V and 0 bases from J, with 6 bases between. The chain's CDR3 is CASRQYSNQPQHF. Here the CDR3 DNA reads TGTGCCAGCAGGCAGTATAGCAATCAGCCCCAGCATTTT.

Many counts were recorded for this clonotype. V usage is TRBV6-5 and J usage is TRBJ1-2, with 10 bases that match TRBD1. Germline values: CDR1 MNHEY, CDR2 SVGAGI. This CDR3 has 15 amino acids. With 0 bases clipped from V and 4 bases from J, the junction kept 2 bases outside the gene matches. Here the CDR3 DNA reads TGTGCCAGCAGTTACTCCTGGACAGGGGGCTATGGCTACACCTTC. This sequence encodes CASSYSWTGGYGYTF.

This clonotype was found many times. The J gene is TRBJ2-4, the V gene TRBV20-1; no clear D. This CDR3 contains 15 residues. The germline V gene has CDR1 DFQATT and CDR2 SNEGSKA (reference sequence). Deletions cut 0 bases from V and 0 bases from J, with 9 bases between. CDR3 sequence (DNA): TGCAGTGCTAGAGATCCACAGCTAGCCAAAAACATTCAGTACTTC. It specifies CSARDPQLAKNIQYF.

The V gene is TRBV20-1, the J gene TRBJ2-1; TRBD2 matches at 10 bases. Germline CDR1 is DFQATT and CDR2 is SNEGSKA (reference sequence). V was pared by 1 base and J by 0 bases, with 0 bases of the junction left unmatched. The CDR3 has 15 residues. This CDR3 reads CSARVAGGSYNEQFF. The CDR3 DNA sequence: TGCAGTGCTAGAGTAGCGGGAGGCTCCTACAATGAGCAGTTCTTC.

This clonotype was found a few times. The chain joins TRBV27 to TRBJ1-4; TRBD1 matches at 10 bases. CDR1 is MNHEY and CDR2 is SMNVEV in the germline V gene (reference sequence). This CDR3 comprises 17 residues. The trim removed 5 bases at V and 8 bases at J, leaving 14 bases unmatched. The CDR3 DNA reads as TGTGCCAGCAGTCGCAATCCTCCACGGGACAGGGGCGAAAAACTGTTTTTT. This encodes CASSRNPPRDRGEKLFF. Full variable domain (rest looked up from reference TRBV27 and TRBJ1-4): EAQVTQNPRYLITVTGKKLTVTCSQNMNHEYMSWYRQDPGLGLRQIYYSMNVEVTDKGDVPEGYKVSRKEKRNFPLILESPSPNQTSLYFCASSRNPPRDRGEKLFFGSGTQLSVL.

V is TRBV4-2 and J is TRBJ2-2, with TRBD2 identical over 8 bases. The V segment lost 1 base and the J segment 4 bases; nucleotides outside the gene matches: 8. The CDR3 spans 17 residues. CDR1 and CDR2 from the germline V gene are LGHNA and YNFKEQ. CDR3 loop: CASSQVSAGAATGELFF. CDR3 DNA sequence: TGTGCCAGCAGCCAAGTTTCAGCGGGGGCCGCCACCGGGGAGCTGTTTTTT.

This clonotype has a handful of counts. This chain links TRBV29-1 with TRBJ1-4, with a possible D match to TRBD1 (5 bases). In germline, CDR1 is SQVTM, CDR2 ANQGSEA. This CDR3 contains 13 residues. V lost 4 bases and J lost 4, with 10 bases in between. The CDR3 region is CSVGGGDNEKLFF. The CDR3 nucleotides are TGCAGCGTTGGGGGCGGAGATAATGAAAAACTGTTTTTT. Complete variable domain (other parts from reference TRBV29-1 and TRBJ1-4): SAVISQKPSRDICQRGTSLTIQCQVDSQVTMMFWYRQQPGQSLTLIATANQGSEATYESGFVIDKFPISRPNLTFSTLTVSNMSPEDSSIYLCSVGGGDNEKLFFGSGTQLSVL.

The chain carries TRBV27 and TRBJ2-7; 11 nucleotides agree with TRBD2. Germline CDR1 MNHEY, CDR2 SMNVEV (reference sequence). The trim removed 8 bases at V and 3 bases at J, leaving 6 bases unmatched. The CDR3 consists of 14 residues. CDR3 DNA: TGTGCCAGCGGGGGGACTAGCGGTAACTACGAGCAGTACTTC. Protein: CASGGTSGNYEQYF.

In its sample, this clonotype was seen many times. The chain carries TRBV24-1 and TRBJ2-1; 7 positions agree with TRBD2. Germline-derived CDR1 and CDR2 are KGHDR and SFDVKD. The CDR3 contains 16 residues. The V and J ends lost 1 base and 7 bases, in that order; junction bases with no gene match: 9. As DNA, the CDR3 is TGTGCCACCAGTGATTTCCGAGCGGGAAAAGTAAATGAGCAGTTCTTC. It is translated as CATSDFRAGKVNEQFF.

CDR3 amino acids: CSALGGGYEQYF. The CDR3, as DNA: TGCAGTGCTCTAGGGGGCGGGTACGAGCAGTACTTC. This sequence joins TRBV20-1 and TRBJ2-7; 7 nucleotides match TRBD1. The CDR3 is 12 residues long. CDR1 is DFQATT, CDR2 SNEGSKA, per germline (reference sequence). With 5 bases clipped from V and 4 bases from J, the junction kept 5 bases outside the gene matches.